The 4 T cell receptor beta chains presented below share a single source sample, sequenced in a study of CD8+ T cells in alopecia areata. Treatment noted: oral pan-JAK inhibitor, 5-10 mg twice daily. Investigators isolated RNA and reverse transcribed it into cDNA to act as the sequencing template. Sequencing used immunoSEQ multiplex PCR; TCRdb keeps in-frame clones, though not all of them. Among some 150,000 clones, roughly nine tenths were seen once, and the ten largest hold roughly 13%. The sample consisted of CD8+ T cells sorted from blood, taken at week 4, from a patient treated with tofacitinib. These receptors all stem from a human donor with alopecia areata.

The chain employs TRBV19 and TRBJ2-1, with a possible D match to TRBD1 (5 bases). The V gene's germline CDR1 is LNHDA and CDR2 SQIVND (reference sequence). CDR3 length equals 15 residues. Trimming removed 5 bases at V and 0 bases at J, with 11 bases between. CDR3 loop: CASSGVGASYNEQFF. Written as DNA, the CDR3 is TGTGCCAGTAGTGGGGTAGGGGCCTCCTACAATGAGCAGTTCTTC.

This rearrangement joins TRBV4-1 to TRBJ2-7; 8 nucleotides match TRBD1. The CDR3 runs to 17 residues. With 2 bases clipped from V and 3 bases from J, the junction kept 12 bases outside the gene matches. The germline gives CDR1 MGHRA, CDR2 YSYEKL. Written as DNA, the CDR3 is TGCGCCAGCAGCCAAACCAGCCCAGGACAGGGTTTCTACGAGCAGTACTTC. This encodes CASSQTSPGQGFYEQYF.

The chain combines TRBV29-1 with TRBJ1-5, with D possibly being TRBD1 (5 bases). CDR1 is SQVTM and CDR2 is ANQGSEA in the germline V gene. CDR3 length: 13 amino acids. The CDR3 DNA reads TGCAGTACCCACAGGACTAGCAATCAGCCCCAGCATTTT. Its translation is CSTHRTSNQPQHF.

The sample holds one count of this clone. The V and J genes are TRBV5-6 and TRBJ2-7; TRBD1 aligns across 8 bases. The trim removed 7 bases at V and 5 bases at J, leaving 17 bases unmatched. CDR3 length: 16 amino acids. Per germline, CDR1 SGHDT and CDR2 YYEEEE. The CDR3 DNA reads TGTGCCAGCCATAGGGAGAACACGGACAGGGACGACGAGCAGTACTTC. It specifies CASHRENTDRDDEQYF.